Listed here are 7 T cell receptor beta chains from one sample, sequenced in a study of cytomegalovirus exposure and HLA in healthy donors. Clones were sequenced by immunoSEQ multiplex PCR, and TCRdb holds only the in-frame ones, with some missing. Altogether a few hundred thousand clones are present, about 86% being singletons, with the ten largest covering roughly 0.99%. Sequences were obtained from PBMCs. Receptor source: a woman younger than 30 in good health and CMV-seronegative.

V is TRBV10-1 and J is TRBJ2-1, with 7 nucleotides matching TRBD1. Germline trimming cut 7 bases from V and 8 bases from J; bases unmatched to any gene: 11. The germline V gene has CDR1 WNHNN and CDR2 SYGVQD (reference sequence). This CDR3 region has 14 residues. CDR3 protein: CASNSGQAADEQFF. The CDR3 DNA reads TGCGCCAGCAACTCCGGACAGGCGGCTGATGAGCAGTTCTTC.

V usage is TRBV28 and J usage is TRBJ1-4; 8 nucleotides agree with TRBD1. Germline-derived CDR1 and CDR2 are MDHEN and SYDVKM. With 5 bases clipped from V and 5 bases from J, the junction kept 7 bases outside the gene matches. The CDR3 is 15 residues long. The chain's CDR3 is CASSPWTGPNEKLFF. The CDR3 nucleotides are TGTGCCAGCAGTCCCTGGACAGGGCCAAATGAAAAACTGTTTTTT.

The chain joins TRBV29-1 to TRBJ2-3, with D unclear. Germline CDR1 is SQVTM and CDR2 is ANQGSEA. The CDR3 has 13 residues. Trimming took 6 bases from V and 5 from J, leaving 15 bases between them. The CDR3 reads CSVRVVIIDTQYF. For the CDR3, the DNA is TGCAGCGTCCGAGTTGTTATCATAGATACGCAGTATTTT.

This sequence joins TRBV7-3 and TRBJ1-1; D remains ambiguous. Trimming took 5 bases from V and 4 from J, leaving 11 bases between them. The CDR3 loop spans 13 amino acids. Germline lookup yields CDR1 SGHTA and CDR2 FQGTGA. The CDR3 spells CASSPAPGTEAFF. DNA of the CDR3: TGTGCCAGCAGCCCAGCCCCGGGCACTGAAGCTTTCTTT. Drawing the rest from reference TRBV7-3 and TRBJ1-1, the complete variable domain is GAGVSQTPSNKVTEKGKYVELRCDPISGHTALYWYRQSLGQGPEFLIYFQGTGAADDSGLPNDRFFAVRPEGSVSTLKIQRTERGDSAVYLCASSPAPGTEAFFGQGTRLTVV.

The chain carries TRBV30 and TRBJ2-7, with a tentative D call TRBD1 (5 bases). With 2 bases removed from V and 6 bases from J, the gap between germline ends came to 17 bases. From germline, CDR1 is GTSNPN and CDR2 SVGIG (reference sequence). This CDR3 contains 14 residues. The CDR3 coding sequence is TGTGCCTGGAGTCTTCCACAGGTCCCCGGCGAGCAGTACTTC. This encodes CAWSLPQVPGEQYF.

CDR3 sequence reads: CASSTTWEIKETEAFF. DNA of the CDR3: TGTGCCAGCTCGACGACGTGGGAGATCAAAGAGACTGAAGCTTTCTTT. The chain employs TRBV2 and TRBJ1-1, with no clear D. Germline V gene data show CDR1 as SNHLY and CDR2 as FYNNEI. V lost 8 bases to trimming and J lost 5 bases, with 24 bases between them. The CDR3 is 16 amino acids.

This clone has only one observation. The chain uses TRBV7-8 and TRBJ2-7; the D gene is possibly TRBD1 (5 bases). This CDR3 spans 12 amino acids. V shed 6 bases and J shed 9 bases, with 15 bases lying between them. Germline V gives CDR1 SGHVS, CDR2 FQNEAQ. The CDR3 spells CASSSREQPQYF. The CDR3, as DNA: TGTGCCAGCAGTTCCAGGGAACAGCCGCAGTACTTC.